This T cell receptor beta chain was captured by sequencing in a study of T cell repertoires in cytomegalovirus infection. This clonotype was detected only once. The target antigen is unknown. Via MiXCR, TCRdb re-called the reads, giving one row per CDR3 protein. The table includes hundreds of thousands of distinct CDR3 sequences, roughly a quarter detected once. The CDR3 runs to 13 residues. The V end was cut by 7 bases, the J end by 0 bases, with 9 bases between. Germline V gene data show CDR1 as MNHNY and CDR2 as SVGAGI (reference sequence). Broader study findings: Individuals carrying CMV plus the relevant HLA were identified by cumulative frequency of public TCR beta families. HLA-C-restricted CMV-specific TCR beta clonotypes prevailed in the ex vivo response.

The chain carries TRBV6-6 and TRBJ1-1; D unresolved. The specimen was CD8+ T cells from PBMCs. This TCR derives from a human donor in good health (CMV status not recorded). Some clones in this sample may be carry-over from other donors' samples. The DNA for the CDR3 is TGTGCCAGCAATAAGGAGATGAACACTGAAGCTTTCTTT. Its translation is CASNKEMNTEAFF.